This T cell receptor beta chain was found in a study of spatial heterogeneity in lung cancer. Turning to the study itself: Each distinct TCR and UMI combination averaged more than ten appearances in raw reads.

TCRdb reprocessed the 5' RACE reads via MiXCR and lists one record per CDR3 protein. The sample yields 90,000 to 95,000 distinct CDR3 sequences, approximately 12% seen once. Germline lookup yields CDR1 SGHTA and CDR2 FQGNSA. There are 17 residues in the CDR3. V was pared by 0 bases and J by 8 bases, with 17 bases between. The time point denotes: sample taken at primary tumor resection. Tumor, nontumor lung or frozen PBMC supplied whole RNA that was sequenced unsorted. This clonotype was obtained from a male donor with early-stage non-small cell lung cancer. The sequencing here drew on PBMCs, taken at surgery. The chain carries TRBV7-2 and TRBJ1-6, with a tentative D call TRBD1 (5 bases). Written as DNA, the CDR3 is TGTGCCAGCAGCTTAGCGCCTTCCGGGACGGGAGATTCACCCCTCCACTTT. This gives the protein CASSLAPSGTGDSPLHF.